These 15 T cell receptor beta chains came from one sample sequenced in a study of T cells in women clearing cervical HPV infection. Here immunoSEQ multiplex PCR was the method, and the copy in TCRdb shows in-frame clones only, minus some. Its listing shows roughly 20,000 clones. Sequenced sample: blood buffy coat. The receptors stem from a woman aged 18 to 75 with a cervical HPV16 infection that either progressed to CIN3+ or cleared (not recorded which).

A remark on this clone: The read stops 3 residues short of the end of the CDR3; the missing end is completed from the germline J gene. The V call is TRBV2, the J call TRBJ2-2; TRBD2 matches at 15 bases. This CDR3 has 19 residues. In germline, CDR1 is SNHLY, CDR2 FYNNEI. The CDR3 protein is CASSDAGLAGGLGANVLFF. The CDR3 DNA, read in part, is TGTGCCAGCAGTGACGCCGGACTAGCGGGGGGGCTCGGGGCCAACGTG.

About this clone: The CDR3 goes on 3 residues after the read ends, and that part is filled in from the germline J gene. The chain joins TRBV30 to TRBJ1-5; D is unclear. This CDR3 is 14 amino acids long. V lost 3 bases and J 0 bases, leaving 9 bases between the germline ends. In germline, CDR1 is GTSNPN, CDR2 SVGIG (reference sequence). The CDR3 is CAWSQDYSNQPQHF. The CDR3 bases that were read are TGTGCCTGGAGCCAGGATTATAGCAATCAGCCC.

In the case of this clone: The CDR3 goes on 3 residues after the read ends, and that part is filled in from the germline J gene. This chain joins TRBV5-4 and TRBJ1-2; the D gene is possibly TRBD1 (6 bases). This CDR3 is built from 12 residues. Germline-derived CDR1 and CDR2 are SGHNT and YYREEE (reference sequence). V was cut by 3 bases and J by 6 bases, with 9 bases left in between. CDR3 bases read: TGTGCCAGCAGCTCCCAGGGGAATGGC. Its protein is CASSSQGNG. The complete CDR3 protein is CASSSQGNGYTF. Based on the CDR3 plus reference TRBV5-4 and TRBJ1-2, the full variable domain is ETGVTQSPTHLIKTRGQQVTLRCSSQSGHNTVSWYQQALGQGPQFIFQYYREEENGRGNFPPRFSGLQFPNYSSELNVNALELDDSALYLCASSSQGNGYTFGSGTRLTVV.

As regards this clone: The CDR3 end falls 3 residues outside the read, so it is completed with the germline J gene. The rearrangement uses TRBV19 and TRBJ1-5; TRBD1 might be the D (5 bases). V was shortened by 10 bases and J by 2 bases, with 18 bases between the two germline ends. This CDR3 contains 15 residues. Germline loops: CDR1 LNHDA, CDR2 SQIVND (reference sequence). CDR3 in amino acids: CATNRYQGGNQPQHF. The sequenced CDR3 bases are TGTGCCACTAACCGATATCAGGGTGGCAATCAGCCC.

On this clone itself: A junction boundary mismatches the germline segment, possibly from a read error. The read ends 3 residues early relative to the CDR3; the germline J gene fills the gap. The J gene is TRBJ1-2, the V gene TRBV4-2; a possible D gene is TRBD1 (5 bases). CDR1 and CDR2 from the germline V gene are LGHNA and YNFKEQ. The CDR3 is 16 residues long. The part of the CDR3 DNA that was read is TGCGCCAGCAGCCAAGATGCGAATGGGGCGGCGAATGGC. Translated: CASSQDANGAANG. The full CDR3 protein is CASSQDANGAANGYTF.

In regard to this clone: The CDR3 end falls 3 residues outside the read, so it is completed with the germline J gene. The chain joins TRBV7-6 to TRBJ1-2, with D maybe TRBD1 (5 bases). The V gene's germline CDR1 is SGHVS and CDR2 FNYEAQ. The CDR3 is 15 residues long. The CDR3 here is CASSPLAGPYYDYTF. The CDR3 bases that were read are TGTGCCAGCAGCCCACTAGCGGGGCCGTACTACGAC.

In regard to this clone: The read ends 3 residues early relative to the CDR3; the germline J gene fills the gap. The chain joins TRBV2 to TRBJ1-1; tentatively, D is TRBD1 (5 bases). CDR3 length equals 15 residues. V lost 3 bases and J 1 base, leaving 12 bases between the germline ends. Per the germline V gene, CDR1 is SNHLY and CDR2 is FYNNEI. CDR3 bases read: TGTGCCAGCAGTGACCGGGGGGGGAAGAACACTGAA. Protein sequence: CASSDRGGKNTE. The CDR3 as a whole reads CASSDRGGKNTEAFF.

For this clone: The read ends 3 residues before the CDR3 terminus; that terminus is restored from the germline J gene. The chain links TRBV6-1 to TRBJ1-4; TRBD1 might be the D (5 bases). V shed 3 bases and J shed 5 bases, with 7 bases lying between them. Germline CDR1 and CDR2: MNHNS and SASEGT. The CDR3 runs 13 residues. CDR3 amino acids: CASSEKGNEKLFF. The DNA read from the CDR3 is TGTGCCAGCAGTGAGAAGGGGAATGAAAAA.

About this clone: The CDR3 goes on 3 residues after the read ends, and that part is filled in from the germline J gene. The V call is TRBV18, the J call TRBJ2-3; the D gene is possibly TRBD1 (5 bases). V was trimmed by 2 bases and J by 6 bases, leaving 12 bases between them. The germline CDR1 and CDR2 sequences are KGHSH and LQKENI. There are 14 residues in the CDR3. Incomplete CDR3 DNA: TGTGCCAGCTCACCAAATGACAGACGGGATACG. Its protein is CASSPNDRRDT. From start to end, the CDR3 is CASSPNDRRDTQYF.

A word on this clone: The read finishes 3 residues shy of the CDR3 end, and the germline J gene is used to complete it. J is TRBJ1-1 and V is TRBV6-2 or TRBV6-3, with D maybe TRBD1 (6 bases). CDR1 MNHEY and CDR2 SVGEGT come from the germline V gene. V lost 5 bases and J lost 0, with 13 bases in between. The CDR3 runs 15 residues. Partial CDR3 DNA: TGTGCCAGCAGTCATTGGACAGTCATGAACACTGAA. The encoded protein is CASSHWTVMNTE. The whole CDR3 reads CASSHWTVMNTEAFF.

Turning to this clone: The CDR3 end lies 3 residues beyond the end of the read and is filled in from the germline J gene. The chain employs TRBV30 and TRBJ1-6, with TRBD1 matching over 7 bases. V lost 3 bases, J lost 7 bases, and 9 bases stayed unmatched. This CDR3 is 15 amino acids long. Germline CDR1 is GTSNPN and CDR2 is SVGIG (reference sequence). The CDR3 bases that were read are TGTGCCTGGAGGGTGTTCGGGACAGACAATTCACCC. Its translation is CAWRVFGTDNSP. The full CDR3 is CAWRVFGTDNSPLHF.

On this clone: The read ends 3 residues shy of where the CDR3 ends; the end is completed using the germline J gene. The gene calls are TRBV20-1 and TRBJ1-5; unclear D gene. CDR1 is DFQATT and CDR2 is SNEGSKA in the germline V gene (reference sequence). The CDR3 spans 12 residues. V was clipped by 4 bases and J by 6 bases, with 10 bases between them. CDR3 residues: CSATAGSQPQHF. The sequenced part of the CDR3 DNA is TGCAGTGCTACTGCGGGATCTCAGCCC.

Remarks on this clone: The sequence runs out 3 residues before the end of the CDR3; the remainder is reconstructed from the germline J gene. The chain carries TRBV11-1 and TRBJ2-7; 7 bases match TRBD1. V dropped 2 bases and J dropped 4; count of bases not matched to a gene: 2. This CDR3 contains 13 residues. Germline V gene lookup returns CDR1 SGHAT and CDR2 FQDESV (reference sequence). The sequenced CDR3 bases are TGTGCCAGCAGCTTACAACAGGGGTACGAG. Protein: CASSLQQGYE. The entire CDR3 sequence reads CASSLQQGYEQYF.

CDR3 bases read: TGCGCCAGCAGCTTGCCGGACAGGGGTGCTAATGAAAAA. It specifies CASSLPDRGANEK. The entire CDR3 reads CASSLPDRGANEKLFF. The chain recombines TRBV5-1 with TRBJ1-4, with 9 nucleotides matching TRBD1. The DNA ends 3 residues before the CDR3 does, and the rest of the CDR3 is filled in from the germline J gene. CDR1 is SGHRS, CDR2 YFSETQ, per germline. With V trimmed by 1 base and J by 3 bases, 4 bases remained unmatched. This CDR3 has 16 amino acids.

Note on this clone: The read gets to within 3 residues of the CDR3 end, and the germline J gene fills in the rest. The chain carries TRBV7-2 and TRBJ2-1; D not certain. CDR1 and CDR2 from the germline V gene are SGHTA and FQGNSA. This CDR3 is 12 amino acids long. With 2 bases removed from V and 6 bases from J, the gap between germline ends came to 5 bases. The CDR3 loop is CASSLFINEQFF. The covered CDR3 bases are TGTGCCAGCAGCTTATTTATCAATGAG.